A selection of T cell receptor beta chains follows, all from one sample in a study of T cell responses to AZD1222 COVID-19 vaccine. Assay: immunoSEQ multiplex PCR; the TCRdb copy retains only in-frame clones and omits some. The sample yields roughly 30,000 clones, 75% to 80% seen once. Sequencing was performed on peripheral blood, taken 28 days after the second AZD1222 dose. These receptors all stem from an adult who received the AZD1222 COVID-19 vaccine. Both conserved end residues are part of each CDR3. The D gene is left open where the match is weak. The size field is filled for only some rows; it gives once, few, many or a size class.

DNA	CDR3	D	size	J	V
TGCGCCAGCAGCCTGGACACGTATGGCTACACCTTC	CASSLDTYGYTF	.	.	TRBJ1-2	TRBV5-1
TGTGCCAGCAGCTTAGCGTATCACAGCAACAATGAGCAGTTCTTC	CASSLAYHSNNEQFF	.	once	TRBJ2-1	TRBV7-2
TGTGCCAGCAGCCGAATGACAAGCACAGATACGCAGTATTTT	CASSRMTSTDTQYF	.	.	TRBJ2-3	TRBV11-1
TGTGCCAGCTCCCCGGACAGGGCGTCCTCGGCTTTCTTT	CASSPDRASSAFF	TRBD1	.	TRBJ1-1	TRBV18
TGTGCCAGCAGCGGGGGATGGGAAGGAAACACCATATATTTT	CASSGGWEGNTIYF	.	.	TRBJ1-3	TRBV7-8
TGTGCCAGCAGCGAACAGGGGGCCACCGGGGAGCTGTTTTTT	CASSEQGATGELFF	TRBD1	.	TRBJ2-2	TRBV2
TGTGCCAGCAGCTTAGCTGTGACCGGCCAACCTTCACCCCTCCACTTT	CASSLAVTGQPSPLHF	.	.	TRBJ1-6	TRBV7-9
TGTGCCAGCAGCTGGGGGACAACCAGGGCGGCGGGCTACACCTTC	CASSWGTTRAAGYTF	.	once	TRBJ1-2	TRBV5-4
TGTGCCAGCAGTTTGACAGGGTCATACGAGCAGTACTTC	CASSLTGSYEQYF	TRBD1	.	TRBJ2-7	TRBV12-3/TRBV12-4
TGTGCCAGCAGCCAGGGTGCCCAAGGTCAGCCCCAGCATTTT	CASSQGAQGQPQHF	.	.	TRBJ1-5	TRBV9
TGTGCCAGTATGTCGGGAGTGAGGAACGATGGCACTGAAGCTTTCTTT	CASMSGVRNDGTEAFF	.	few	TRBJ1-1	TRBV27
TGTGCCAGCAGTCCGGACCGAACACAGGGGTCGGCCCAGCATTTT	CASSPDRTQGSAQHF	TRBD1	.	TRBJ1-5	TRBV27
TGTGCCTGCGACAGGGGAATCGGTGAAGCTTTCTTT	CACDRGIGEAFF	TRBD1	.	TRBJ1-1	TRBV2
TGTGCCAGCAGCTTAATGGGAGGGAATGAGCAGTTCTTC	CASSLMGGNEQFF	TRBD2	large	TRBJ2-1	TRBV7-8
TGTGCCTGGAGTGTATATGGGCGGTCATACAATGAGCAGTTCTTC	CAWSVYGRSYNEQFF	.	.	TRBJ2-1	TRBV30
TGTGCCAGCAGCCATACAGGGTTCCGAGATGGCTACACCTTC	CASSHTGFRDGYTF	.	.	TRBJ1-2	TRBV3-1/TRBV3-2
TGTGCCAGCAGCTTGGGCGGGGACAAAAAGCAGTTCTTC	CASSLGGDKKQFF	.	.	TRBJ2-1	TRBV5-4
TGTGCCAGCACTAGCGGGATTGAAGATACGCAGTATTTT	CASTSGIEDTQYF	TRBD2	.	TRBJ2-3	TRBV3-1/TRBV3-2
TGTGCCAGCAGCAAAGGGACTTTTAATACGCAGTATTTT	CASSKGTFNTQYF	.	.	TRBJ2-3	TRBV5-6
TGCGCCAGCAGCGAGGGAAGGGGAGGGTACACTGAAGCTTTCTTT	CASSEGRGGYTEAFF	.	.	TRBJ1-1	TRBV5-1
TGTGCCAGCAGCACAACTACAGGGAAGGGAGCTTTCTTT	CASSTTTGKGAFF	.	.	TRBJ1-1	TRBV7-8
TGCGCCAGCAGCTTGGGAGGGGATTACGAAAAACTGTTTTTT	CASSLGGDYEKLFF	.	.	TRBJ1-4	TRBV5-1
TGTGCCAGCAGGACCCCAGGAAACTATAATTCACCCCTCCACTTT	CASRTPGNYNSPLHF	.	.	TRBJ1-6	TRBV27
TGCGCCAGCAGCTCGGGCTTAGACTTGAACACTGAAGCTTTCTTT	CASSSGLDLNTEAFF	.	.	TRBJ1-1	TRBV5-1
TGCGCCAGCAGCCGGGGGGAGGGTAGCAATCAGCCCCAGCATTTT	CASSRGEGSNQPQHF	.	.	TRBJ1-5	TRBV5-1
TGCGCCAGCAGCCAAGATCCAGGGGGCGGTCAGCCCCAGCATTTT	CASSQDPGGGQPQHF	TRBD1	.	TRBJ1-5	TRBV4-1
TGCGCCAGCAGCCCGGGACTAGCGGGAATTAATGAGCAGTTCTTC	CASSPGLAGINEQFF	TRBD2	once	TRBJ2-1	TRBV5-1
TGTGCCAGCAGCCCCCTACAGGGCCATGGCTACACCTTC	CASSPLQGHGYTF	.	.	TRBJ1-2	TRBV3-1/TRBV3-2
TGTGCCAGCAGCGCCAGGACTAGCGTCAATGAGCAGTTCTTC	CASSARTSVNEQFF	TRBD2	few	TRBJ2-1	TRBV7-9
TGTGCTAGTGGTTTGGTACCGGACAGGGGGCGTGAGACCCAGTACTTC	CASGLVPDRGRETQYF	TRBD1	.	TRBJ2-5	TRBV12-5
TGCGCCAGCAGCCAAGAGCCCCCCCCCGCAGGGGCCAATCATGAGCAGTTCTTC	CASSQEPPPAGANHEQFF	.	.	TRBJ2-1	TRBV4-3
TGCGCCAGCAGCTTGGTTAGCGGGGGGGCGGATACGCAGTATTTT	CASSLVSGGADTQYF	TRBD2	.	TRBJ2-3	TRBV5-1
TGCGCCAGCAGCCCTGGACTAGCGGGGACCACAGATACGCAGTATTTT	CASSPGLAGTTDTQYF	TRBD2	.	TRBJ2-3	TRBV5-1
TGTGCCAGCAGCCCGCAGACTAGTCAGCCCCAGCATTTT	CASSPQTSQPQHF	.	.	TRBJ1-5	TRBV7-2
TGCGCCAGCAGCTTGTCTCGGACTGAAGCTTTCTTT	CASSLSRTEAFF	.	.	TRBJ1-1	TRBV5-1
TGTGCCAGCAGCCAAGCTCTTAATTCTGGCACTGAAGCTTTCTTT	CASSQALNSGTEAFF	.	.	TRBJ1-1	TRBV7-2
TGTGCCAGCAGCGGGAACCGGGACAGGGATGTGAATGAGCAGTTCTTC	CASSGNRDRDVNEQFF	.	.	TRBJ2-1	TRBV21-1
TGTGCCAGTAGTGATCAGGGGCGATACTATGGCTACACCTTC	CASSDQGRYYGYTF	.	.	TRBJ1-2	TRBV19
TGTGCCAGCAGCCGAAACAGGGGCCCGAACACTGAAGCTTTCTTT	CASSRNRGPNTEAFF	TRBD1	once	TRBJ1-1	TRBV3-1/TRBV3-2
TGTGCCAGCAGCTTAAGGGGACAGGACAGACTAGGAGAAAAACTGTTTTTT	CASSLRGQDRLGEKLFF	TRBD1	.	TRBJ1-4	TRBV11-2
TGCGCCAGCAGTGAGTCGGGGAAAAACATTCAGTACTTC	CASSESGKNIQYF	.	few	TRBJ2-4	TRBV10-1
TGTGCCAGCAGTCAGGGACAGGGGGGCCCTGGAGGGGGAAATGAGCAGTTCTTC	CASSQGQGGPGGGNEQFF	TRBD1	.	TRBJ2-1	TRBV6-6
TGTGCCAGCAGTGAAAGGGTTAGCACTGAAGCTTTCTTT	CASSERVSTEAFF	.	.	TRBJ1-1	TRBV2
TGTGCCAGCAGCCCAGAGACTAGCGGGGCCTACGAGCAGTACTTC	CASSPETSGAYEQYF	TRBD2	.	TRBJ2-7	TRBV3-1/TRBV3-2
TGTGCCAGCAGTGAAAACGGTCGGTCCCGGTTCTTC	CASSENGRSRFF	.	few	TRBJ2-1	TRBV6-1
TGTGCCAGCAGCTTAGTCTCAGATACGCAGTATTTT	CASSLVSDTQYF	.	.	TRBJ2-3	TRBV11-3
TGTGCCACCAGCAGAGATGGGAGTAGCGGGAGTAATGAGCAGTTCTTC	CATSRDGSSGSNEQFF	TRBD2	few	TRBJ2-1	TRBV15
TGTGCCAGCATGGACCACCCCAATAGGAATGAGCAGTTCTTC	CASMDHPNRNEQFF	.	.	TRBJ2-1	TRBV2
TGTGCCAGCAGCTTGTCGGGGGTGGGAGGGACGCAGTATTTT	CASSLSGVGGTQYF	TRBD2	.	TRBJ2-3	TRBV5-6
TGTGCCAGCAGCTTAGGGACACCTTACTATGGCTACACCTTC	CASSLGTPYYGYTF	.	.	TRBJ1-2	TRBV7-2
TGTGCCAGCAGCCAATTCAGTAATAGCAATCAGCCCCAGCATTTT	CASSQFSNSNQPQHF	.	.	TRBJ1-5	TRBV3-1/TRBV3-2
TGTGCCAGCAGCCAAGAGGGACTGAGCAATCAGCCCCAGCATTTT	CASSQEGLSNQPQHF	.	.	TRBJ1-5	TRBV3-1/TRBV3-2
TGTGCCAGCAGGGGGCCTTTACGATATGGCTACACCTTC	CASRGPLRYGYTF	.	few	TRBJ1-2	TRBV27
TGTGCCAGCACTAGGCAGGGGATGAACTATGGCTACACCTTC	CASTRQGMNYGYTF	.	.	TRBJ1-2	TRBV19